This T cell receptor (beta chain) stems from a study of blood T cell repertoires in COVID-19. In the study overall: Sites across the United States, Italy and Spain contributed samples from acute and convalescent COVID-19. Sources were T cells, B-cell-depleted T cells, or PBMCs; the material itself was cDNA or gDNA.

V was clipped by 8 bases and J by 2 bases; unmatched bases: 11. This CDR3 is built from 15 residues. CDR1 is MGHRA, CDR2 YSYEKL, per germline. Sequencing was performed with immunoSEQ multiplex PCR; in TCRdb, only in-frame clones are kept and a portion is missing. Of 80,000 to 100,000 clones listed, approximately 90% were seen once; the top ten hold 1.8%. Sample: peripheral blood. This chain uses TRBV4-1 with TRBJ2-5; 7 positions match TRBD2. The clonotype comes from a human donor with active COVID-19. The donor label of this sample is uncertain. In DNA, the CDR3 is TGCGCCAGCGGGCCGGGTGGCGGGGGTCAAGAGACCCAGTACTTC. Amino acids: CASGPGGGGQETQYF.